This T cell receptor beta chain came from a study of T cells in Graves' hyperthyroidism and ophthalmopathy. This clonotype was observed at least ten times. Amplified TCR beta CDR3 regions came from RNA transcripts. With the HTBI primer set, the TCR CDR3 went through a first round of RT-PCR. MiXCR, run by TCRdb on the multiplex PCR reads, gives a single entry per CDR3 protein. This sample has 500,000 to 600,000 distinct CDR3 sequences; over 15% occur once, and the top ten carry under 20%. This receptor was obtained from a woman aged 18-29 years with Graves' hyperthyroidism. Sequencing input: blood.

CDR3 bases: TGCAGTGCTAGAGATCCTTTCGGGAGGAAGGCAGATACGCAGTATTTT. It yields the protein CSARDPFGRKADTQYF. The J gene is TRBJ2-3, the V gene TRBV20-1; 7 bases are a match to TRBD2. CDR1 and CDR2 from the germline V gene are DFQATT and SNEGSKA (reference sequence). J lost 4 bases, V lost 0 bases, and 10 bases had no gene match. This CDR3 comprises 16 residues.